The source of this TCR beta chain is a study of neurological immune-mediated disorders. General observations from the study: One related-CDR3 cluster, identified by phylogenetic grouping, held the repertoires of 18 of 34 multiple sclerosis patients and was a possible signature.

CDR1 is MDHEN, CDR2 SYDVKM, per germline. The CDR3 loop spans 15 amino acids. Remarks on this clonotype: Its specificity is not known. A much larger clone sits a single nucleotide away, making a read error possible.

A single record per CDR3 protein comes from TCRdb applying MiXCR to the 5' RACE reads. Here the sample spans 50,000 to 55,000 distinct CDR3 sequences, about 3.8% being singletons. The sequence was collected from a man aged 55 to 70 with multiple sclerosis. Sequencing was carried out using PBMCs. V is TRBV28 and J is TRBJ1-6; D perhaps matches TRBD1 (5 bases). This CDR3 is CASSSTVRVGSHLHF. CDR3 in DNA: TGTGCCAGCAGTTCAACTGTCAGGGTAGGCTCACACCTCCACTTT.